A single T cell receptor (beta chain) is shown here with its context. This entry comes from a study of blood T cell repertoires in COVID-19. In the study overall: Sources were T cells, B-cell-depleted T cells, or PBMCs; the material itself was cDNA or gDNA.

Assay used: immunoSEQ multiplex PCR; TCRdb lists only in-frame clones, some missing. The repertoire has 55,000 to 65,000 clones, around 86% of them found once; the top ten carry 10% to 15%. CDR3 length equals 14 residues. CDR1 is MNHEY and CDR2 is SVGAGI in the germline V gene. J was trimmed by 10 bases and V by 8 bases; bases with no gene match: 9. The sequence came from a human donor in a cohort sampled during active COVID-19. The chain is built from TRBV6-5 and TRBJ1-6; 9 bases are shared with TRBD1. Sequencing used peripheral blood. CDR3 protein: CASRPGQGWSPLHF. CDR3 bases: TGTGCCAGCCGCCCGGGACAGGGATGGTCACCCCTCCACTTT.